What follows is one TCR beta chain and its context. This CDR3 is 14 amino acids long. Per germline, CDR1 LNHDA and CDR2 SQIVND (reference sequence). With 5 bases clipped from V and 4 bases from J, the junction kept 3 bases outside the gene matches. This sample stems from a study of blood T cell repertoires in COVID-19. Turning to the study itself: Whether acute or convalescent, the COVID-19 samples came from the United States, Italy and Spain.

Data came from immunoSEQ multiplex PCR; TCRdb stores just in-frame clones and leaves some out. The top ten clones hold 1.5% to 2% of a sample with roughly 400,000 clones, under 90% of them seen once. The chain has TRBV19 and TRBJ2-7, with 12 bases lining up with TRBD2. The receptor's source is a woman between 25 and 40 years old who had recovered from COVID-19. Input material: PBMCs or T cells enriched from blood (not recorded which). The CDR3 DNA reads TGTGCCAGTAGTCGGACTAGCGGGACGTACGAGCAGTACTTC. Amino acid sequence: CASSRTSGTYEQYF.